Here is one T cell receptor (beta chain) with its context. The antigen is undetermined. The missing CDR3 end, 3 residues past where the read stops, is filled in from the germline J gene. This sample stems from a study of T cell clonality in common variable immunodeficiency. Equal genomic DNA amounts from CVID and control samples were sequenced. Using immunoSEQ multiplex PCR, the repertoire was profiled, and TCRdb retains in-frame clones only, with some absent. The record shows some 15,000 clones for this sample, with no singletons present. Germline values: CDR1 SEHNR, CDR2 FQNEAQ (reference sequence). Trimming removed 1 base from V and 6 bases from J, with 4 bases in between. This CDR3 is built from 11 residues. Overall study results and limits: Common variable immunodeficiency TCR beta sequences reportedly had fewer deletions and N-nucleotide insertions. CVID subjects had higher TCRbeta clonality than healthy controls, most marked in about a third.

For at least one year, all CVID subjects received replacement immunoglobulin. This clonotype was obtained from a human donor with common variable immunodeficiency. The chain is built from TRBV7-9 and TRBJ2-7, with D unclear. Sequences were obtained from peripheral blood mononuclear cells. The CDR3 loop reads CASSLEVEQYF. The DNA read from the CDR3 is TGTGCCAGCAGCTTAGAGGTCGAG.